Listed below are T cell receptor beta chains from one sample, sequenced in a study of blood T cell repertoires in COVID-19. The repertoire was sequenced with immunoSEQ multiplex PCR; TCRdb's copy has only in-frame clones and lacks some. The sample includes about 290,000 clones, roughly nine tenths seen only once; the top ten take 0.9% to 1%. Sequencing used peripheral blood. Receptor source: a middle-aged woman who had recovered from COVID-19. Each CDR3 is given with its conserved first and last residue. The order of the fields is V gene, J gene, CDR3 protein.

TRBV27	TRBJ2-2	CASSHRDGDGELFF
TRBV29-1	TRBJ1-2	CSVELPGQGGYGYTF
TRBV25-1	TRBJ2-1	CASSELDRQTYNEQFF
TRBV27	TRBJ2-1	CASSLGTGSSYNEQFF
TRBV18	TRBJ1-4	CASSPRGGTTEKLFF
TRBV9	TRBJ2-1	CASSVGELAGVNEQFF
TRBV5-5	TRBJ2-3	CASSLAGFFEGDREEDTQYF
TRBV6-5	TRBJ1-1	CATISGTGGWTEAFF
TRBV14	TRBJ1-6	CASSQEWQPNSPLHF
TRBV7-7	TRBJ1-5	CASSLGTGVPNQPQHF
TRBV29-1	TRBJ2-1	CSVVASGAYNEQFF
TRBV6-5	TRBJ1-5	CASSETGGKNQPQHF
TRBV30	TRBJ1-1	CAWSVAGQGFHTEAFF